This T cell receptor (beta chain) was profiled in a study of shared clonotypes between healthy human individuals. In regard to this clone: Its antigen is as yet unknown.

Study-wide results and caveats: On the whole, naive subsets had larger estimated richness than memory subsets had.

Repertoires were generated with immunoSEQ multiplex PCR, while TCRdb's copy carries only in-frame clones and drops some. The table lists approximately 980,000 clones, approximately 80% of them singletons, with approximately 1.5% in the top ten. The V and J ends lost 6 bases and 2 bases respectively, with 16 bases between them. This CDR3 spans 16 amino acids. CDR1 is MNHEY and CDR2 is SMNVEV in the germline V gene (reference sequence). The specimen was memory CD4+ T cells sorted from blood. As for subset: CD45RA-negative fraction. This receptor was identified in a man between 18 and 35 years old in good health. J is TRBJ1-4 and V is TRBV27; no clear D gene. The CDR3 DNA reads as TGTGCCAGCAGCCTCCGGGGTCGGATCACTAATGAAAAACTGTTTTTT. It translates to CASSLRGRITNEKLFF.